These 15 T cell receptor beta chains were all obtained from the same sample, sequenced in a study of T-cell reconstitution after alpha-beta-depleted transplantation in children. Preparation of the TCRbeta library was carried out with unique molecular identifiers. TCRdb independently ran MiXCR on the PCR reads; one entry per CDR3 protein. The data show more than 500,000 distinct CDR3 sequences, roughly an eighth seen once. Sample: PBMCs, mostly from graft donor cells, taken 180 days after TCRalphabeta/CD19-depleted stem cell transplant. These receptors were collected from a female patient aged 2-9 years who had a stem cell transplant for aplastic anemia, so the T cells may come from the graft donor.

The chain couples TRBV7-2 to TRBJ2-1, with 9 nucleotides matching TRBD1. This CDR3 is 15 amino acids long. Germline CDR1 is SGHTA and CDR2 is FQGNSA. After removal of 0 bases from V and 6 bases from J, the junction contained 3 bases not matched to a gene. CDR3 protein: CASSLAGQGGNEQFF. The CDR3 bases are TGTGCCAGCAGCTTAGCGGGACAGGGAGGCAATGAGCAGTTCTTC.

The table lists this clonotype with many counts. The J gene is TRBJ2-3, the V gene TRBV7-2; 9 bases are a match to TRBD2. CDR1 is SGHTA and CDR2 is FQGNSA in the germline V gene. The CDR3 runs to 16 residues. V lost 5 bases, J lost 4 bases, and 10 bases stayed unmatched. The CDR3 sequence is CASSLVGGRAADTQYF. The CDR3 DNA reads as TGTGCCAGCAGCCTCGTGGGCGGGAGGGCGGCAGATACGCAGTATTTT.

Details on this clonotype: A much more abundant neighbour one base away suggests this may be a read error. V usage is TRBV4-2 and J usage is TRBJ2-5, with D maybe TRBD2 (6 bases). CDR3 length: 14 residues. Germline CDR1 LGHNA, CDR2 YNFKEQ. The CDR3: CAISLTSREETQYF. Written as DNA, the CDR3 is TGTGCCATCAGCCTGACTAGTCGGGAAGAGACCCAGTACTTC.

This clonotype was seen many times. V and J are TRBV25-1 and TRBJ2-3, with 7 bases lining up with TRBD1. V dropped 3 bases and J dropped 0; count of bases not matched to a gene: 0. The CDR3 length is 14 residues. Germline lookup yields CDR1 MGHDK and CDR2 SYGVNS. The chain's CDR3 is CASSETGSTDTQYF. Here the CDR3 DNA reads TGTGCCAGCAGTGAGACAGGGAGCACAGATACGCAGTATTTT.

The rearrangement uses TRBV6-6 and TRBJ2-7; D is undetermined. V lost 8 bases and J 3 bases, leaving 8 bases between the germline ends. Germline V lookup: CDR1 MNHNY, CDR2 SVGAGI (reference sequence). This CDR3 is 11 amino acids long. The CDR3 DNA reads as TGTGCCAGCGTGAGCAGCTACGAGCAGTACTTC. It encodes CASVSSYEQYF.

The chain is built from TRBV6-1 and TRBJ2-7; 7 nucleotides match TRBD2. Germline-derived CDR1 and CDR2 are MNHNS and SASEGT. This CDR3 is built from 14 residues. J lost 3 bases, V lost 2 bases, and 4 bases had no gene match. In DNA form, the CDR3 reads TGTGCCAGCAGTGAACGGGGACTATACTACGAGCAGTACTTC. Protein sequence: CASSERGLYYEQYF.

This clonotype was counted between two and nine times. CDR3 bases: TGTGCCAGCAGCTTAGAGGTGATAGGGAGGACTGAAGCTTTCTTT. Its protein is CASSLEVIGRTEAFF. The V gene is TRBV7-9, the J gene TRBJ1-1; no reliable D call. CDR1 SEHNR and CDR2 FQNEAQ come from the germline V gene (reference sequence). The CDR3 spans 15 residues. V was cut by 1 base and J by 5 bases, with 14 bases left in between.

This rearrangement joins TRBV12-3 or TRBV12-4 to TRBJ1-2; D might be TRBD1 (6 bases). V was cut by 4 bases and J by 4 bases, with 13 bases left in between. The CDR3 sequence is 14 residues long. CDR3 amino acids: CASSWAGGGYGYTF. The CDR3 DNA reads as TGTGCCAGCAGTTGGGCGGGGGGCGGCTATGGCTACACCTTC.

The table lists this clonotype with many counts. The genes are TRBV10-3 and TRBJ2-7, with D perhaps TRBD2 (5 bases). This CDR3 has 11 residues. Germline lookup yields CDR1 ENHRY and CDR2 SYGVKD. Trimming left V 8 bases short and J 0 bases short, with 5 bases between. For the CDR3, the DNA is TGTGCCATCGGAGGCTCCTACGAGCAGTACGTC. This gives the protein CAIGGSYEQYV.

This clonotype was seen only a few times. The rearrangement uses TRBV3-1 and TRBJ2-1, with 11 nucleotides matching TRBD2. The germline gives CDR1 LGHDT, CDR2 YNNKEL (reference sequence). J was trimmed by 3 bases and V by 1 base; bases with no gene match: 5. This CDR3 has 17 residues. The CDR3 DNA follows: TGTGCCAGCAGCCAAGGCCCTAGCGGGGGGTTCTACAATGAGCAGTTCTTC. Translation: CASSQGPSGGFYNEQFF.

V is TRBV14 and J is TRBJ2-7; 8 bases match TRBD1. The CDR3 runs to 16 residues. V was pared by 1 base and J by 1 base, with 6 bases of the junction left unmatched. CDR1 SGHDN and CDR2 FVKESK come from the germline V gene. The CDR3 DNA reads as TGTGCCAGCAGCCAAGGCGGACAGGGAAGATCCTACGAGCAGTACGTC. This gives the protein CASSQGGQGRSYEQYV.

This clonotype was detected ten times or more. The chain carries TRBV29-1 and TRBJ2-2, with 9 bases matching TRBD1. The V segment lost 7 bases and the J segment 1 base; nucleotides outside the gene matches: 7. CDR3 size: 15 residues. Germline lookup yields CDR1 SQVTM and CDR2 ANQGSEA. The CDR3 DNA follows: TGCAGCGCTAGCAGGGGACAGGGGAACACCGGGGAGCTGTTTTTT. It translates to CSASRGQGNTGELFF.

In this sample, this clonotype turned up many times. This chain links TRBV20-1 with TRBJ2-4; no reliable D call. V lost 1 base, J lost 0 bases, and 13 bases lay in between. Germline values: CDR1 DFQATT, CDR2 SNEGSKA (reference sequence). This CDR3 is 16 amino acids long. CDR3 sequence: CSARGLPDLAKNIQYF. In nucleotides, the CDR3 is TGCAGTGCTAGAGGACTGCCGGATCTAGCCAAAAACATTCAGTACTTC.

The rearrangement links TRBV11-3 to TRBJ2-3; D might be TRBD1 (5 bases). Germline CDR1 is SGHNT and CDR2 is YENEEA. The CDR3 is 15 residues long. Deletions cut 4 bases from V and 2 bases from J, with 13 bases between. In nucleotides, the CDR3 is TGTGCCAGCAGCTCAGGGTGGCAAGCCACAGATACGCAGTATTTT. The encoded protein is CASSSGWQATDTQYF.

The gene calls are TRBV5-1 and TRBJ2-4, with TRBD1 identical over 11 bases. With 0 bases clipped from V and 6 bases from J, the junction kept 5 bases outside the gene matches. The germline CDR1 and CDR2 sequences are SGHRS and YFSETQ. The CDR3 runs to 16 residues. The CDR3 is CASSLEGQGVRNIQYF. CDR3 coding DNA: TGCGCCAGCAGCTTGGAGGGACAGGGGGTTAGAAACATTCAGTACTTC.